This T cell receptor beta chain was obtained from a study of blood T cell repertoires in COVID-19. Study-wide context: Acute and convalescent COVID-19 samples came from the United States, Italy and Spain. PBMCs, B-cell-depleted T cells, or T cells were the source of the cDNA or gDNA that made up the material.

Under the authors' procedure: Scientists estimated how many nucleated cells there were by amplifying reference gene primers. Assay: immunoSEQ multiplex PCR; the TCRdb copy retains only in-frame clones and omits some. V, J and clone size reflect that table, while D and trimming were determined from the DNA. The sample has under 85,000 clones, around 79% seen once. The receptor's source is a man over 45 with acute or convalescent COVID-19. Source material: peripheral blood.

The CDR3 DNA follows: TGCGCCAGCAGCTTGGAGGCGGGCGGGAGCACTGAAGCTTTCTTT. Translation: CASSLEAGGSTEAFF. V gene TRBV5-1 combines with J gene TRBJ1-1; D call uncertain. V lost 0 bases to trimming and J lost 4 bases, with 13 bases between them. The CDR3 loop spans 15 amino acids. Germline loops: CDR1 SGHRS, CDR2 YFSETQ.